Below are 25 T cell receptor beta chains sequenced from a single sample in a study of pediatric ulcerative colitis. Here immunoSEQ multiplex PCR was the method, and the copy in TCRdb shows in-frame clones only, minus some. The sample includes about 34,000 clones, roughly 71% of them seen just once. During colonoscopy, one to two rectal pinch biopsies were collected. What was sequenced was gut tissue. All receptors come from a boy between 10 and 17 years old with severe ulcerative colitis.

This clone was picked up a small number of times. This chain uses TRBV6-6 with TRBJ1-6, with D unresolved. Germline CDR1 is MNHNY and CDR2 is SVGAGI (reference sequence). V was cut by 4 bases and J by 3 bases, with 7 bases left in between. The CDR3 is made up of 14 amino acids. CDR3 DNA sequence: TGTGCCAGCAGTTGGACGGACTATAATTCACCCCTCCACTTT. Translating gives CASSWTDYNSPLHF.

V gene TRBV30 combines with J gene TRBJ2-1; TRBD1 matches 7 bases. V lost 6 bases to trimming and J lost 3 bases; unmatched junction nucleotides: 11. The length of the CDR3 is 15 residues. The germline V gene has CDR1 GTSNPN and CDR2 SVGIG (reference sequence). The CDR3, as DNA: TGTGCCTGTCCAGAGTCAGGGGGATTCTACAATGAGCAGTTCTTC. Translating gives CACPESGGFYNEQFF.

This rearrangement joins TRBV7-9 to TRBJ2-1; 7 bases agree with TRBD1. Germline CDR1 SEHNR, CDR2 FQNEAQ (reference sequence). V was pared by 4 bases and J by 0 bases, with 3 bases of the junction left unmatched. CDR3 length: 15 residues. The CDR3 sequence: CASSSGQVSYNEQFF. CDR3 in DNA: TGTGCCAGCAGCTCCGGACAGGTCTCCTACAATGAGCAGTTCTTC.

This clone was counted only a few times. The chain uses TRBV10-1 and TRBJ2-7; 8 nucleotides align to TRBD2. The V and J ends lost 6 bases and 6 bases, in that order; junction bases with no gene match: 10. This CDR3 has 14 amino acids. CDR1 is WNHNN and CDR2 is SYGVQD in the germline V gene (reference sequence). CDR3 residues: CASSPSGLAGEQYF. The CDR3 DNA reads TGCGCCAGCAGCCCGAGTGGCCTAGCGGGCGAGCAGTACTTC.

The chain recombines TRBV27 with TRBJ2-5; D might be TRBD2 (5 bases). The CDR3 is made up of 16 amino acids. V lost 6 bases to trimming and J lost 5 bases, with 22 bases between them. The germline CDR1 and CDR2 sequences are MNHEY and SMNVEV (reference sequence). The CDR3 loop reads CASSLTVSRRGETQYF. The CDR3 region has the DNA TGTGCCAGCAGCCTGACGGTGAGCAGAAGAGGGGAGACCCAGTACTTC.

Remarks on this clone: Other DNA sequences of this sample code for an identical CDR3. This rearrangement joins TRBV2 to TRBJ1-2; D uncertain. The CDR3 extends over 14 amino acids. V lost 2 bases to trimming and J lost 0 bases, with 7 bases between them. Germline CDR1 reads SNHLY; CDR2 reads FYNNEI. The DNA for the CDR3 is TGTGCCAGCAGTGAACGGTTAGCTAACTATGGCTACACCTTC. The encoded protein is CASSERLANYGYTF.

This chain uses TRBV2 with TRBJ1-2; 8 bases are a match to TRBD1. Trimming removed 6 bases from V and 4 bases from J; junction bases left unmatched: 1. Germline lookup yields CDR1 SNHLY and CDR2 FYNNEI. The CDR3 has 12 amino acids. CDR3 coding DNA: TGTGCCAGCAGCGGACAGGGCTATGGCTACACCTTC. Protein: CASSGQGYGYTF. Using reference TRBV2 and TRBJ1-2 for the parts outside the CDR3, the full variable domain is EPEVTQTPSHQVTQMGQEVILRCVPISNHLYFYWYRQILGQKVEFLVSFYNNEISEKSEIFDDQFSVERPDGSNFTLKIRSTKLEDSAMYFCASSGQGYGYTFGSGTRLTVV.

This clone has only one observation. The J gene is TRBJ2-7, the V gene TRBV12-5, with D perhaps being TRBD1 or TRBD2 (5 bases each). Germline assignment: CDR1 LGHNT and CDR2 FRNRAP. V was clipped by 4 bases and J by 6 bases, with 25 bases between them. The CDR3 contains 17 residues. CDR3 sequence reads: CASGYTSRDGIPGEQYF. The CDR3 DNA reads as TGTGCTAGTGGTTATACCTCCCGGGACGGGATACCTGGCGAGCAGTACTTC.

The rearrangement joins TRBV6-1 to TRBJ1-1; 9 nucleotides align to TRBD1. The CDR3 is made up of 15 amino acids. The J segment lost 7 bases and the V segment lost 2 bases, leaving 8 bases of the junction unmatched. Germline V lookup: CDR1 MNHNS, CDR2 SASEGT. DNA of the CDR3: TGTGCCAGCAGTGAACCAGGGACAGGGAGTAATGAAGCTTTCTTT. As protein: CASSEPGTGSNEAFF.

This clone was recorded a few times. The rearrangement uses TRBV7-3 and TRBJ2-3, with TRBD2 as a possible D gene (7 bases). V was shortened by 3 bases and J by 5 bases, with 15 bases between the two germline ends. The germline V gene has CDR1 SGHTA and CDR2 FQGTGA. There are 15 residues in the CDR3. CDR3 sequence: CASSFVGGAVDTQYF. For the CDR3, the DNA is TGTGCCAGCAGCTTTGTTGGGGGGGCTGTAGATACGCAGTATTTT. Looking up the rest from reference TRBV7-3 and TRBJ2-3 gives the full variable domain: GAGVSQTPSNKVTEKGKYVELRCDPISGHTALYWYRQSLGQGPEFLIYFQGTGAADDSGLPNDRFFAVRPEGSVSTLKIQRTERGDSAVYLCASSFVGGAVDTQYFGPGTRLTVL.

This clone appeared a single time. In DNA, the CDR3 is TGCAGTGCTACCCGAAGGGAAAAACTGTTTTTT. It specifies CSATRREKLFF. The V gene is TRBV20-1, the J gene TRBJ1-4; D ambiguous. V lost 4 bases and J lost 8, with 8 bases in between. In germline, CDR1 is DFQATT, CDR2 SNEGSKA (reference sequence). The CDR3 is 11 residues long.

This clone came up a few times. V usage is TRBV2 and J usage is TRBJ1-3; 7 nucleotides align to TRBD1. The CDR3 has 15 residues. The germline V gene encodes CDR1 SNHLY and CDR2 FYNNEI. V lost 8 bases to trimming and J lost 0 bases; unmatched junction nucleotides: 7. CDR3 coding DNA: TGTGCCAGCTTACAGGGGCCGAGCTCTGGAAACACCATATATTTT. It translates to CASLQGPSSGNTIYF.

The chain combines TRBV5-4 with TRBJ1-2; D is undetermined. The germline CDR1 and CDR2 sequences are SGHNT and YYREEE (reference sequence). Trimming removed 0 bases from V and 5 bases from J, with 17 bases in between. The length of the CDR3 is 16 residues. The CDR3 spells CASSLARERKAYGYTF. In DNA form, the CDR3 reads TGTGCCAGCAGCTTGGCCAGAGAACGAAAGGCTTATGGCTACACCTTC.

J is TRBJ1-1 and V is TRBV5-4, with a weak D call TRBD1 (6 bases). This CDR3 region has 19 residues. Germline V gene lookup returns CDR1 SGHNT and CDR2 YYREEE (reference sequence). With 4 bases removed from V and 0 bases from J, the gap between germline ends came to 25 bases. The CDR3 region has the DNA TGTGCCAGCAGCATAGCGCTTGACAGGACTTGGGGGTTGAACACTGAAGCTTTCTTT. As protein: CASSIALDRTWGLNTEAFF.

The chain has TRBV6-5 and TRBJ1-3, with D uncertain. V shed 0 bases and J shed 2 bases, with 8 bases lying between them. Germline lookup yields CDR1 MNHEY and CDR2 SVGAGI. This CDR3 is 15 amino acids long. CDR3 DNA: TGTGCCAGCAGTTACTCTGGGCGGGCTGGAAACACCATATATTTT. It translates to CASSYSGRAGNTIYF.

The chain carries TRBV28 and TRBJ2-5; weak D call: TRBD1 (6 bases). With 5 bases removed from V and 3 bases from J, the gap between germline ends came to 13 bases. This CDR3 has 14 residues. Per the germline V gene, CDR1 is MDHEN and CDR2 is SYDVKM. CDR3 sequence: CASSLRDKKETQYF. The CDR3 DNA sequence: TGTGCCAGCAGTCTCCGGGACAAGAAAGAGACCCAGTACTTC.

This rearrangement joins TRBV11-2 to TRBJ2-7, with 9 nucleotides matching TRBD1. CDR1 is SGHAT and CDR2 is FQNNGV in the germline V gene. J was trimmed by 4 bases and V by 1 base; bases with no gene match: 2. The CDR3 loop spans 14 amino acids. The CDR3 nucleotides are TGTGCCAGCAGCTTAGGGACAGGGGCTTACGAGCAGTACTTC. Translated: CASSLGTGAYEQYF.

This sequence joins TRBV11-2 and TRBJ2-2, with D possibly TRBD2 on 7 matching bases. The CDR3 has 16 amino acids. Trimming took 5 bases from V and 0 from J, leaving 13 bases between them. CDR1 and CDR2 from the germline V gene are SGHAT and FQNNGV. This CDR3 reads CASSPAGATNTGELFF. DNA for the CDR3: TGTGCCAGCAGCCCCGCGGGGGCAACGAACACCGGGGAGCTGTTTTTT.

This clone was recorded a few times. The chain links TRBV5-1 to TRBJ1-2; D uncertain. V lost 0 bases to trimming and J lost 6 bases, with 6 bases between them. Germline loops: CDR1 SGHRS, CDR2 YFSETQ. This CDR3 spans 12 amino acids. CDR3 nucleotide sequence: TGCGCCAGCAGCTTGGATAGGGATGGCTACACCTTC. Its protein product is CASSLDRDGYTF. The complete variable domain, with remaining parts taken from reference TRBV5-1 and TRBJ1-2, reads KAGVTQTPRYLIKTRGQQVTLSCSPISGHRSVSWYQQTPGQGLQFLFEYFSETQRNKGNFPGRFSGRQFSNSRSEMNVSTLELGDSALYLCASSLDRDGYTFGSGTRLTVV.

V and J are TRBV5-1 and TRBJ1-3, with 9 bases matching TRBD1. Germline CDR1 is SGHRS and CDR2 is YFSETQ. The CDR3 length is 17 residues. After removal of 10 bases from V and 3 bases from J, the junction contained 17 bases not matched to a gene. The CDR3 nucleotides read TGCGCCCCCGGGACAGGGAATTACCCCTTCTGTGGAAACACCATATATTTT. This gives the protein CAPGTGNYPFCGNTIYF.

This clone was seen only a few times. The chain carries TRBV6-1 and TRBJ1-1; a possible D gene is TRBD1 (5 bases). Germline assignment: CDR1 MNHNS and CDR2 SASEGT. CDR3 length: 14 amino acids. Trimming left V 5 bases short and J 1 base short, with 11 bases between. The CDR3 nucleotides are TGTGCCAGCAGTCCCACTAGGGGGAACACTGAAGCTTTCTTT. Encoded protein: CASSPTRGNTEAFF.

This clone was detected a few times. Other nucleotide sequences in the sample specify the same CDR3. This chain connects TRBV29-1 to TRBJ2-5; the D is unclear. Per germline, CDR1 SQVTM and CDR2 ANQGSEA. The CDR3 sequence is 12 residues long. Trimming removed 2 bases from V and 2 bases from J, with 6 bases in between. Here the CDR3 DNA reads TGCAGCGTTGAACATAGTCAAGAGACCCAGTACTTC. Its translation: CSVEHSQETQYF.

This rearrangement joins TRBV10-3 to TRBJ2-3; D remains ambiguous. The germline V gene has CDR1 ENHRY and CDR2 SYGVKD. Trimming removed 10 bases from V and 5 bases from J, with 13 bases in between. The CDR3 consists of 12 residues. The CDR3 region is CATGQSRDTQYF. The CDR3 coding sequence is TGTGCCACCGGGCAGTCCAGAGATACGCAGTATTTT.

This chain connects TRBV6-1 to TRBJ1-6; 7 nucleotides match TRBD1. V lost 6 bases, J lost 9 bases, and 2 bases stayed unmatched. The CDR3 is 12 amino acids. Germline-derived CDR1 and CDR2 are MNHNS and SASEGT. The CDR3 DNA follows: TGTGCCAGCAGGAGACAGGGTTCACCCCTCCACTTT. Protein: CASRRQGSPLHF.

The chain employs TRBV27 and TRBJ2-2, with 7 bases identical to TRBD1. Germline CDR1 reads MNHEY; CDR2 reads SMNVEV (reference sequence). V trimming: 3 bases; J trimming: 3 bases; junction bases outside the gene matches: 4. The CDR3 runs 15 residues. This CDR3 reads CASSFDRVDTGELFF. As DNA, the CDR3 is TGTGCCAGCAGTTTCGACAGGGTGGACACCGGGGAGCTGTTTTTT.